This T cell receptor beta chain was observed in a study of control samples from healthy donors and cancer patients. With V trimmed by 5 bases and J by 5 bases, 6 bases remained unmatched. Germline-derived CDR1 and CDR2 are SGHVS and FNYEAQ. CDR3 size: 15 residues. Method: immunoSEQ multiplex PCR; TCRdb's copy keeps in-frame clones and lacks some. The table has about 150,000 clones, 85% to 95% seen once. Sequenced material: blood. This clonotype was obtained from a man in his forties or fifties in good health. This chain connects TRBV7-6 to TRBJ2-3; TRBD2 matches 11 bases. CDR3 DNA sequence: TGTGCCAGCAGCATTAGCGGGGGGGATATAGATACGCAGTATTTT. It translates to CASSISGGDIDTQYF.